The T cell receptor beta chain under discussion was sequenced for a study of OX40 agonist ivuxolimab in advanced cancers. The wider study: Antecedent anti-PD-1, anti-PD-L1 or anti-CTLA-4 therapy was permissible, with 30% to 50% having received some. Partial responses, seen in three patients, involved one hepatocellular carcinoma and two cutaneous melanomas. The study, taken as a whole, reports: Dosing at 0.1 to 3.0 mg/kg was accompanied by clonal expansion of CD4+ and CD8+ blood T cells by week 6. CD8+ T cells averaged more expanded clones than CD4+.

TCRdb's table, derived via immunoSEQ multiplex PCR, lists solely in-frame clones and lacks some. This table holds about 61,000 clones, roughly 84% found once. Germline-derived CDR1 and CDR2 are KGHSH and LQKENI. This CDR3 is 15 amino acids long. V shed 2 bases, J shed 4 bases, and the junction held 7 bases outside the gene matches. On this clone itself: The target antigen is unknown.

The chain uses TRBV18 and TRBJ2-5, with 7 bases identical to TRBD2. Here the sequenced sample was CD4+ or CD8+ T cells sorted from blood, taken in a trial of the OX40 agonist ivuxolimab. This sequence originates from an adult with an advanced solid tumor such as melanoma, head and neck, liver or kidney cancer. CDR3 DNA sequence: TGTGCCAGCTCACCAGATAAACTAGCGCTAGAGACCCAGTACTTC. It translates to CASSPDKLALETQYF.